The 25 T cell receptor beta chains listed next were all sequenced from one sample in a study of CDR3 diversity in severe acne. TCRdb re-called the PCR reads with MiXCR, one entry per CDR3 protein. This sample has roughly 81,000 distinct CDR3 sequences, with roughly 52% found just once. The sequenced material came from blood. These receptor sequences come from a male donor in good health, serving as a control.

The gene calls are TRBV29-1 and TRBJ2-3, with 10 nucleotides matching TRBD2. The CDR3 extends over 17 amino acids. Germline CDR1 is SQVTM and CDR2 is ANQGSEA. The ends lost 2 bases at V and 6 bases at J; junction bases unmatched: 14. The DNA for the CDR3 is TGCAGCGTTGAACGGCTAGCGGGAGATCTGAGGGGTGATACGCAGTATTTT. Its protein product is CSVERLAGDLRGDTQYF.

This clonotype was picked up one time. Its ends do not fully match the called genes, so a read error is possible. The chain carries TRBV10-2 and TRBJ1-4; D unresolved. The CDR3 totals 11 residues. The germline CDR1 and CDR2 sequences are WSHSY and SAAADI. CDR3 protein: CTSRTNEKLFF. The CDR3 nucleotides read TGCACCAGCAGAACTAATGAAAAACTGTTTTTT.

The chain links TRBV18 to TRBJ1-2; 10 nucleotides agree with TRBD1. The V and J ends lost 0 bases and 5 bases, in that order; junction bases with no gene match: 3. CDR3 length: 15 amino acids. CDR1 KGHSH and CDR2 LQKENI come from the germline V gene. The CDR3 region is CASSPPRTGGYGYTF. The CDR3 DNA is TGTGCCAGCTCACCACCGCGGACAGGGGGATATGGCTACACCTTC.

This clonotype was seen ten or more times. Here the CDR3 DNA reads TGTGCCAGCAGCTTATTATTGGGAAGAGAGACCCAGTACTTC. It codes for CASSLLLGRETQYF. The chain uses TRBV7-6 and TRBJ2-5; D gene unclear. Trimming left V 2 bases short and J 4 bases short, with 11 bases between. This CDR3 has 14 residues. CDR1 SGHVS and CDR2 FNYEAQ come from the germline V gene.

J is TRBJ2-7 and V is TRBV20-1, with 9 nucleotides matching TRBD2. Germline-derived CDR1 and CDR2 are DFQATT and SNEGSKA (reference sequence). CDR3 length equals 15 residues. V shed 6 bases, J shed 3 bases, and the junction held 12 bases outside the gene matches. The CDR3 DNA is TGCAGTGCAGCCCCGGGGGCGGGAGGGATCTACGAGCAGTACTTC. Protein sequence: CSAAPGAGGIYEQYF.

The table lists this clonotype with a count of one. The chain links TRBV28 to TRBJ2-2; 7 positions agree with TRBD1. The germline V gene encodes CDR1 MDHEN and CDR2 SYDVKM. CDR3 length: 16 amino acids. Trimming cost V 5 bases and J 1 base; bases outside gene matches: 7. The CDR3 DNA reads TGTGCCAGCAGTGCCGGACAGGCGATGAACACCGGGGAGCTGTTTTTT. Protein product: CASSAGQAMNTGELFF.

This clonotype was seen ten or more times. The chain is built from TRBV11-2 and TRBJ2-3; D is perhaps TRBD1 (5 bases). From germline, CDR1 is SGHAT and CDR2 FQNNGV. V shed 1 base and J shed 0 bases, with 8 bases lying between them. The CDR3 consists of 15 residues. CDR3 in amino acids: CASSLGQPSTDTQYF. CDR3 nucleotides: TGTGCCAGCAGCTTAGGACAGCCTAGCACAGATACGCAGTATTTT.

The chain joins TRBV5-1 to TRBJ2-7; TRBD2 might be the D (7 bases). The V end was cut by 2 bases, the J end by 5 bases, with 8 bases between. The germline V gene encodes CDR1 SGHRS and CDR2 YFSETQ. The CDR3 has 12 residues. The CDR3 DNA sequence: TGCGCCAGCAGCTTCGGGGGGCACGAGCAGTACTTC. Protein: CASSFGGHEQYF.

In this sample, this clonotype turned up many times. V and J are TRBV18 and TRBJ1-2; 8 bases line up with TRBD1. Germline V CDR1 and CDR2: KGHSH, LQKENI. J gave up 6 bases and V 6 bases, and 12 bases lay outside the gene matches. This CDR3 spans 15 amino acids. This chain's CDR3 is CASSDQGAGQNGYTF. The CDR3 DNA sequence: TGTGCCAGCTCCGACCAGGGGGCAGGTCAGAATGGCTACACCTTC. Full variable domain (remainder filled in from reference TRBV18 and TRBJ1-2): NAGVMQNPRHLVRRRGQEARLRCSPMKGHSHVYWYRQLPEEGLKFMVYLQKENIIDESGMPKERFSAEFPKEGPSILRIQQVVRGDSAAYFCASSDQGAGQNGYTFGSGTRLTVV.

This clonotype appeared a few times. This rearrangement joins TRBV6-1 to TRBJ2-5; the D is unclear. CDR3 length: 12 residues. Trimming stripped 8 bases from V and 2 bases from J, with 9 bases between. Germline-derived CDR1 and CDR2 are MNHNS and SASEGT. The CDR3 coding sequence is TGTGCCAGCCGCCTCGGGCAAGAGACCCAGTACTTC. Translated, it gives CASRLGQETQYF.

As concerns this clonotype: Relative to the germline gene, one junction end is altered; a read error may explain this. This chain links TRBV7-9 with TRBJ2-7, with a weak D call TRBD2 (6 bases). Germline CDR1 reads SEHNR; CDR2 reads FQNEAQ (reference sequence). CDR3 length: 14 amino acids. The CDR3 sequence is CASSRPTGTQERYF. For the CDR3, the DNA is TGTGCCAGCAGCCGGCCTACCGGGACTCAAGAGCGGTACTTC.

This chain joins TRBV10-3 and TRBJ1-2, with D hard to call. This CDR3 contains 12 residues. Trimming shortened V by 4 bases and J by 9 bases, and 12 bases separated the two germline ends. The germline gives CDR1 ENHRY, CDR2 SYGVKD. The CDR3 region is CAISVGQCCYTF. The CDR3 DNA reads TGTGCCATCAGTGTTGGGCAGTGTTGCTACACCTTC.

This clonotype was found once. The chain uses TRBV7-9 and TRBJ1-2; D perhaps matches TRBD1 (5 bases). This CDR3 has 16 residues. With 11 bases removed from V and 6 bases from J, the gap between germline ends came to 28 bases. Germline V gene lookup returns CDR1 SEHNR and CDR2 FQNEAQ (reference sequence). The CDR3 DNA is TGTGCCGGCGGCTCCGTCGGGGACCCCGAGGAGGATGGCTACACCTTC. Its translation is CAGGSVGDPEEDGYTF. The whole variable domain, filled in from reference TRBV7-9 and TRBJ1-2, reads DTGVSQNPRHKITKRGQNVTFRCDPISEHNRLYWYRQTLGQGPEFLTYFQNEAQLEKSRLLSDRFSAERPKGSFSTLEIQRTEQGDSAMYLCAGGSVGDPEEDGYTFGSGTRLTVV.

Notes on this clonotype: Given a much more abundant clone one base away, this may be a read error. V and J are TRBV5-8 and TRBJ1-1, with D unclear. The CDR3 spans 14 residues. The germline V gene encodes CDR1 SGHTS and CDR2 YDEGEE. V lost 1 base to trimming and J lost 4 bases, with 11 bases between them. CDR3 bases: TGTGCCAGCAGCTTGTCTATTATGACCACTGAAGCTTTCTTT. This encodes CASSLSIMTTEAFF. The full variable domain, with the rest looked up from reference TRBV5-8 and TRBJ1-1, is EAGVTQSPTHLIKTRGQQATLRCSPISGHTSVYWYQQALGLGLQFLLWYDEGEERNRGNFPPRFSGRQFPNYSSELNVNALELEDSALYLCASSLSIMTTEAFFGQGTRLTVV.

This clonotype was recorded many times. This chain links TRBV5-6 with TRBJ2-6, with 8 bases identical to TRBD1. The V and J ends lost 4 bases and 4 bases, in that order; junction bases with no gene match: 7. This CDR3 contains 16 residues. Germline assignment: CDR1 SGHDT and CDR2 YYEEEE. The CDR3 DNA reads as TGTGCCAGCAGCGTGACAGGGGCGGGAGGGGCCAACGTCCTGACTTTC. Encoded protein: CASSVTGAGGANVLTF.

This clonotype was observed a handful of times. The V and J genes are TRBV7-9 and TRBJ1-1, with no clear D. Trimming removed 4 bases at V and 0 bases at J, with 9 bases between. CDR3 size: 14 residues. Germline lookup yields CDR1 SEHNR and CDR2 FQNEAQ (reference sequence). This chain's CDR3 is CASSWLTVNTEAFF. The CDR3 DNA reads as TGTGCCAGCAGCTGGCTTACAGTGAACACTGAAGCTTTCTTT.

The chain employs TRBV25-1 and TRBJ1-2; D is possibly TRBD1 (6 bases). The CDR3 covers 15 residues. Germline V gives CDR1 MGHDK, CDR2 SYGVNS. V was shortened by 4 bases and J by 2 bases, with 14 bases between the two germline ends. The CDR3 spells CASSGWTEANYGYTF. The CDR3 DNA reads TGTGCCAGCAGTGGATGGACAGAAGCCAACTATGGCTACACCTTC.

This rearrangement joins TRBV7-9 to TRBJ1-2; D unclear. Germline V lookup: CDR1 SEHNR, CDR2 FQNEAQ (reference sequence). Between the trimmed V and J ends, which lost 0 bases and 4 bases, there was a span of 6 bases. There are 13 residues in the CDR3. The CDR3, as DNA: TGTGCCAGCAGCTTAGCAGCGTTCTATGGCTACACCTTC. Amino acids: CASSLAAFYGYTF. Filled out from reference TRBV7-9 and TRBJ1-2, the complete variable domain reads DTGVSQNPRHKITKRGQNVTFRCDPISEHNRLYWYRQTLGQGPEFLTYFQNEAQLEKSRLLSDRFSAERPKGSFSTLEIQRTEQGDSAMYLCASSLAAFYGYTFGSGTRLTVV.

This clonotype turned up a few times. The V gene is TRBV6-5, the J gene TRBJ2-1, with 8 bases lining up with TRBD1. CDR1 and CDR2 (germline): MNHEY, SVGAGI. The CDR3 has 11 amino acids. V was pared by 8 bases and J by 9 bases, with 3 bases of the junction left unmatched. The CDR3 sequence is CASQGAGEQFF. The CDR3 region has the DNA TGTGCCAGCCAGGGGGCCGGTGAGCAGTTCTTC.

The V gene is TRBV24-1, the J gene TRBJ2-3; 7 bases line up with TRBD2. The V gene end was trimmed by 1 base and the J gene end by 1 base; junction bases not matched to a gene: 13. CDR3 length equals 19 residues. Germline V gene data show CDR1 as KGHDR and CDR2 as SFDVKD. This CDR3 reads CATSDFSRGGSSRTDTQYF. CDR3 DNA: TGTGCCACCAGTGATTTCAGTCGAGGCGGGAGTTCTCGCACAGATACGCAGTATTTT.

There are a few counts of this clonotype. This chain uses TRBV29-1 with TRBJ1-2; D uncertain. The CDR3 length is 16 residues. Trimming cost V 0 bases and J 0 bases, with 14 bases left between them. Germline V gene sequence: CDR1 SQVTM, CDR2 ANQGSEA. This CDR3 reads CSVEDSLRSTNYGYTF. As DNA, the CDR3 is TGCAGCGTTGAAGACTCTCTCAGGTCTACTAACTATGGCTACACCTTC.

Concerning this clonotype itself: The conserved closing phenylalanine or tryptophan is absent in this CDR3, likely reflecting a read error. The DNA is left out, because the CDR3 cannot be placed on it with certainty; the CDR3 is given as TCRdb lists it. V and J are TRBV4-2 and TRBJ2-4; TRBD1, the table's D call, was not compared with the DNA. CDR1 is LGHNA, CDR2 YNFKEQ, per germline. The CDR3 totals 8 residues, both ends included. The CDR3 loop is CASSPSTG.

This clonotype has only a few counts. V and J are TRBV13 and TRBJ1-4; no reliable D call. Germline loops: CDR1 PRHDT, CDR2 FYEKMQ (reference sequence). V gave up 3 bases and J gave up 7 bases, with 12 bases separating them. This CDR3 spans 14 amino acids. CDR3 amino acids: CASSFRTNGEKLFF. CDR3 nucleotide sequence: TGTGCCAGCAGCTTCCGGACCAACGGTGAAAAACTGTTTTTT.

This clonotype was seen a few times. J is TRBJ1-5 and V is TRBV7-9; D call uncertain. The CDR3 has 15 amino acids. Germline V CDR1 and CDR2: SEHNR, FQNEAQ (reference sequence). Trimming pared 5 bases from V and 6 bases from J, leaving 17 bases between. As DNA, the CDR3 is TGTGCCAGCAGCCCAGGACTGGGGAGTGGTCAGCCCCAGCATTTT. As protein: CASSPGLGSGQPQHF.

The rearrangement uses TRBV7-8 and TRBJ1-1, with 8 bases lining up with TRBD1. This CDR3 contains 13 residues. Germline CDR1 reads SGHVS; CDR2 reads FQNEAQ. J lost 13 bases, V lost 5 bases, and 12 bases had no gene match. This CDR3 is CASSLGQGESGFF. CDR3 DNA sequence: TGTGCCAGCAGCCTCGGACAGGGCGAGTCAGGTTTCTTT.